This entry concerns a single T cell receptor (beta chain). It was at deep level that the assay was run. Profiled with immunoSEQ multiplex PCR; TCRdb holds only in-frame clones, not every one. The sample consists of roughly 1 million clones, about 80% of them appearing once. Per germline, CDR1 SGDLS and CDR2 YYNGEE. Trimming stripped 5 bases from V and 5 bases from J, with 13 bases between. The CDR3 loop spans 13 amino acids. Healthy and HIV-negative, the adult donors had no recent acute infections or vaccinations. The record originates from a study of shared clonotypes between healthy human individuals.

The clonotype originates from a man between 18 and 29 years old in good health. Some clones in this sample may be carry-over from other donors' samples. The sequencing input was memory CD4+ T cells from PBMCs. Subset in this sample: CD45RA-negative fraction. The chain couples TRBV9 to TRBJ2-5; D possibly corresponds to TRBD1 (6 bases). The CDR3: CASSPQGYETQYF. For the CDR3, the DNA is TGTGCCAGCAGTCCACAGGGTTACGAGACCCAGTACTTC.